Below are 5 T cell receptor beta chains sequenced from a single sample in a study of spatial heterogeneity in lung cancer. Points from the study as a whole: For expanded intratumoral alpha and beta TCRs, counts tracked tumor mutation counts.

The sample's time point: sample taken at primary tumor resection. One entry per CDR3 protein, called by TCRdb with MiXCR from the 5' RACE reads. The sample records some 96,000 distinct CDR3 sequences, 4% to 4.5% being singletons. No cognate antigen is known for these TCRs. The sequenced sample was lung tumor tissue, obtained at surgery. The receptors derive from a male donor with early-stage non-small cell lung cancer.

This clonotype occurred many times. J is TRBJ2-3 and V is TRBV15; D perhaps matches TRBD1 (6 bases). Per the germline V gene, CDR1 is LNHNV and CDR2 is YYDKDF (reference sequence). This CDR3 has 15 residues. The ends were cut back, 4 bases at V and 1 base at J, with 12 bases in the middle. The CDR3 reads CATSKDSARTDTQYF. In DNA, the CDR3 is TGTGCCACCAGCAAGGACAGCGCGCGCACAGATACGCAGTATTTT.

The V gene is TRBV6-5, the J gene TRBJ2-5, with D uncertain. CDR3 length: 16 amino acids. V was clipped by 4 bases and J by 0 bases, with 15 bases between them. Germline CDR1 MNHEY, CDR2 SVGAGI. This CDR3 reads CASSFQVLGNQETQYF. CDR3 in DNA: TGTGCCAGCAGTTTCCAGGTCCTGGGGAACCAAGAGACCCAGTACTTC.

This clonotype was detected many times. The chain uses TRBV12-3 or TRBV12-4 and TRBJ2-2; D remains unclear. V was pared by 6 bases and J by 5 bases, with 13 bases between. This CDR3 comprises 14 residues. The CDR3 bases are TGTGCCAGCAGCCGTAACCTGGGGACCGGGGAGCTGTTTTTT. As protein: CASSRNLGTGELFF.

This clonotype was recorded many times. The rearrangement uses TRBV6-5 and TRBJ2-2; TRBD2 might be the D (5 bases). Trimming took off 8 bases at V and 1 base at J, with 5 bases between the two ends. Germline V gives CDR1 MNHEY, CDR2 SVGAGI. The CDR3 has 12 amino acids. In DNA form, the CDR3 reads TGTGCCAGCCGGGGGAACACCGGGGAGCTGTTTTTT. This translates into CASRGNTGELFF.

There are many counts of this clonotype. The chain uses TRBV2 and TRBJ2-7; D not certain. The CDR3 is made up of 11 amino acids. The ends were cut back, 4 bases at V and 11 bases at J, with 12 bases in the middle. Germline CDR1 is SNHLY and CDR2 is FYNNEI. The CDR3 DNA reads as TGTGCCAGCAGTGTTGGTTCAGGAAAGTACTTC. It encodes CASSVGSGKYF.